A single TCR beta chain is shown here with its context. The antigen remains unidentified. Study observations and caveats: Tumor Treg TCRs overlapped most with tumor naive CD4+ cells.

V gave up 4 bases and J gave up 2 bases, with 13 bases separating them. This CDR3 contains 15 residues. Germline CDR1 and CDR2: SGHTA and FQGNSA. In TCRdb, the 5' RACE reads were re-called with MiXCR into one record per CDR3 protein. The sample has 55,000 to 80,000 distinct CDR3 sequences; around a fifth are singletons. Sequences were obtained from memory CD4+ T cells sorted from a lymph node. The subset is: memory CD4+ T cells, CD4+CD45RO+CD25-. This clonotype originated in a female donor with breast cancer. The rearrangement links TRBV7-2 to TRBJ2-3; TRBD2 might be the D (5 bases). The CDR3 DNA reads TGTGCCAGCAGCTCGAGCCGGGGTCCCACAGATACGCAGTATTTT. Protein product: CASSSSRGPTDTQYF.